Here is one TCR beta chain with its context. Its antigen is unidentified. Sequencing used immunoSEQ multiplex PCR; TCRdb keeps in-frame clones, though not all of them. The sample consists of 20,000 to 25,000 clones, 75% to 90% of them appearing once. There are 14 residues in the CDR3. The germline V and J ends were trimmed by 3 bases and 0 bases, with 8 bases remaining between them. CDR1 and CDR2 (germline): MNHEY, SMNVEV (reference sequence). The sample originates from a study of OX40 agonist ivuxolimab in advanced cancers. Study as a whole: Patients undergoing dose escalation presented with hepatocellular carcinoma, melanoma, renal cell or head and neck cancer. A mean age of about 56 years, range about 20 to 79, was recorded, and roughly 80% were male. Two cutaneous melanoma patients and one hepatocellular carcinoma patient, three in all, had partial responses. Study-wide points: Antigen specificity remained undetermined for the expanded peripheral T cells.

The sample in question was CD4+ or CD8+ T cells sorted from blood, obtained in a trial of the OX40 agonist ivuxolimab. The TCR was taken from an adult with an advanced solid tumor such as melanoma, head and neck, liver or kidney cancer. The V and J genes are TRBV27 and TRBJ1-2; D perhaps matches TRBD1 (5 bases). Written as DNA, the CDR3 is TGTGCCAGCAGTTTGCAGGGAACTAACTATGGCTACACCTTC. It translates to CASSLQGTNYGYTF.